This TCR beta chain comes out of a study of response to subunit inactivated influenza vaccine. Overall study results and limits: Authors suggested seasonal influenza vaccinations each recruit few new T cells.

This clonotype was seen a few times. Its antigen remains unknown. The CDR3 consists of 15 residues. Germline loops: CDR1 MNHEY, CDR2 SMNVEV (reference sequence). V lost 0 bases to trimming and J lost 5 bases; unmatched junction nucleotides: 4. TCRdb itself ran the RT-PCR reads through MiXCR, one entry per CDR3 protein. The table has approximately 170,000 distinct CDR3 sequences, 10% to 15% seen once. This same sample was also part of a study on T cells expressing NK-cell markers. That paper adds: UMIs were included in TCR beta cDNA generated by 5'RACE template switching. As a fraction of CD8+ T cells, dominant NKG2C+ clonotypes reached about 1.0-8% in six donors. The study found these clonotypes also leading the CD3+CD56-NKG2C+ fraction in a few donors. Nothing established the HCMV specificity of expanded NKG2C+ T cell clones.

V is TRBV27 and J is TRBJ2-7; 10 positions match TRBD1. This clonotype was sampled from a man aged 50-59 years who received an inactivated influenza vaccine. The material sequenced was CD8+ T cells sorted from PBMCs, taken roughly 13 days after vaccination. The CDR3 is CASSLSVTGGHEQYF. The CDR3, as DNA: TGTGCCAGCAGTTTATCGGTGACAGGGGGCCACGAGCAGTACTTC.